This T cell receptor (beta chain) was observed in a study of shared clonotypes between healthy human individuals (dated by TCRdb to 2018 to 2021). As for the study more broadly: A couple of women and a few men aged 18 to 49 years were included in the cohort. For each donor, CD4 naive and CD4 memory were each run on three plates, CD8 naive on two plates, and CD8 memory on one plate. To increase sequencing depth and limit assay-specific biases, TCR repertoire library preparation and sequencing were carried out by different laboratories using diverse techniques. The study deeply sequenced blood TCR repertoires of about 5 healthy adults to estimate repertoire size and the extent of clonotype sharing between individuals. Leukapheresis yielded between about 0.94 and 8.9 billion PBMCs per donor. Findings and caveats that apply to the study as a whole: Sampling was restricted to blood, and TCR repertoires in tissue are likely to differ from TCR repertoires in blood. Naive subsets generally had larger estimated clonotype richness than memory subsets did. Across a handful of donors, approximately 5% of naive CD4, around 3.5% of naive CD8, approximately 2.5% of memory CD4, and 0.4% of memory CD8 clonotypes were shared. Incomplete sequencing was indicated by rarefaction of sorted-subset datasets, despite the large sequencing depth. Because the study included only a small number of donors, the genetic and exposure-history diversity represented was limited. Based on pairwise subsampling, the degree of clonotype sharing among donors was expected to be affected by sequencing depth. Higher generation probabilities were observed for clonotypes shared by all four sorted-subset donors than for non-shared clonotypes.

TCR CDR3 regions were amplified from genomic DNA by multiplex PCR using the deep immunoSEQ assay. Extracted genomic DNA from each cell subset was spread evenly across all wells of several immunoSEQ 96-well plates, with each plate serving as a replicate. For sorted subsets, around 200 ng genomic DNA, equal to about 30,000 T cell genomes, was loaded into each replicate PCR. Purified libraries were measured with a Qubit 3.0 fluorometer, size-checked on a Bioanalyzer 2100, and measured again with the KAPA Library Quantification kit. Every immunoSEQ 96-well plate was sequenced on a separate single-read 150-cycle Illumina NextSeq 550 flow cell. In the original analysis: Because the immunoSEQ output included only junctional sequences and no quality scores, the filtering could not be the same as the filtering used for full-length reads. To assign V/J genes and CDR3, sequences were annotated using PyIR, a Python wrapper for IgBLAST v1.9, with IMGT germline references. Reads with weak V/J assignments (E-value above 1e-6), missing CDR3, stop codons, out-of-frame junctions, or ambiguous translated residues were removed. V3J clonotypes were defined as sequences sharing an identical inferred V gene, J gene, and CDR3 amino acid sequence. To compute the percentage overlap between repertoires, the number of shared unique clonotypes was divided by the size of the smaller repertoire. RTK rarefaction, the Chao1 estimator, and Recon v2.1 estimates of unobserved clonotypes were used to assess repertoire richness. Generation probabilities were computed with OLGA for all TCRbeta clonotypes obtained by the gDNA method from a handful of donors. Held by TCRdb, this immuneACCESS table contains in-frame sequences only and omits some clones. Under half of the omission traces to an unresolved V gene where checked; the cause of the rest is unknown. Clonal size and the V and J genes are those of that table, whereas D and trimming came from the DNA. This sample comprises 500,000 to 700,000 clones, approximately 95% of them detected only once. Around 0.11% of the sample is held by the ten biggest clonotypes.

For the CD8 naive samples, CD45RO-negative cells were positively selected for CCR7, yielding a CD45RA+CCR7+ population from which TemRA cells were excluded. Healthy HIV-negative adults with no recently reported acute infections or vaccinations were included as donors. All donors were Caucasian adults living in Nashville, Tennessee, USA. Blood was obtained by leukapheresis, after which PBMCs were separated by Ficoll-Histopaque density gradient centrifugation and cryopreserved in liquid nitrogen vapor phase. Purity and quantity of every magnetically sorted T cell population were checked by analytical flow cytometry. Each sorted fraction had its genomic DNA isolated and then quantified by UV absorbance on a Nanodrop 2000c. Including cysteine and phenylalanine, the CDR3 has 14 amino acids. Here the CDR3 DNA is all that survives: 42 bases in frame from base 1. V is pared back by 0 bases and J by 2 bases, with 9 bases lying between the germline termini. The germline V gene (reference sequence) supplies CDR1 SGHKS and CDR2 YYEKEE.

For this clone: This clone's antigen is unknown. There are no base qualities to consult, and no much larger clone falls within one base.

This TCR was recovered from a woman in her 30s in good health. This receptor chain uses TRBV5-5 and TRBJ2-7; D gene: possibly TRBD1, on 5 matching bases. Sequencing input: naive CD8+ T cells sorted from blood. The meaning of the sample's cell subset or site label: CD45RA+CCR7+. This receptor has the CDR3 CASSLGQMAYEQYF. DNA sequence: TGTGCCAGCAGCTTGGGACAGATGGCCTACGAGCAGTACTTC.